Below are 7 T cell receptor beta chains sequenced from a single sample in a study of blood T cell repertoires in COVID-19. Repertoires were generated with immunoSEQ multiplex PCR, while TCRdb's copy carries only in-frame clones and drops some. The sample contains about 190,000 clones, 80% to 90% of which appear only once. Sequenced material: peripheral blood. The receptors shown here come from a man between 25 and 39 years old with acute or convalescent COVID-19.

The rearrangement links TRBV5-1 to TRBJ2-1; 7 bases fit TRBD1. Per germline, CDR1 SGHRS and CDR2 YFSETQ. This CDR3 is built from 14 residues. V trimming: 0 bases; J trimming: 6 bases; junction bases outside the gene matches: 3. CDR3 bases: TGCGCCAGCAGCTTGGGACAGGGATTCAATGAGCAGTTCTTC. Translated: CASSLGQGFNEQFF.

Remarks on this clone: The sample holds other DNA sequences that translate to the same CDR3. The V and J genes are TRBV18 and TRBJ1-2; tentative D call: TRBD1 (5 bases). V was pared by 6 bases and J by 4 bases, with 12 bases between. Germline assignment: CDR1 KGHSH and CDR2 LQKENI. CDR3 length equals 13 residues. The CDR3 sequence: CASSPDRSYGYTF. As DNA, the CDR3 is TGTGCCAGCTCTCCTGACAGAAGCTATGGCTACACCTTC.

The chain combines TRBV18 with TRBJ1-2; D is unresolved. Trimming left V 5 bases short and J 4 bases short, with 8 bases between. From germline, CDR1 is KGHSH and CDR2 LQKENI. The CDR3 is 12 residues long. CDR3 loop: CASSATLYGYTF. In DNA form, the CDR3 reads TGTGCCAGCTCAGCGACTCTCTATGGCTACACCTTC.

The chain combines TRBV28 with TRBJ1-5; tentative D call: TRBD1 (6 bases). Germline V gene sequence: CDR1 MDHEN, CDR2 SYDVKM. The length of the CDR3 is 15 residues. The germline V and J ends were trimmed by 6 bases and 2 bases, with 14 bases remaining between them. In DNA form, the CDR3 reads TGTGCCAGCAGCTGGGGGCATTTTGGCAATCAGCCCCAGCATTTT. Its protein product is CASSWGHFGNQPQHF.

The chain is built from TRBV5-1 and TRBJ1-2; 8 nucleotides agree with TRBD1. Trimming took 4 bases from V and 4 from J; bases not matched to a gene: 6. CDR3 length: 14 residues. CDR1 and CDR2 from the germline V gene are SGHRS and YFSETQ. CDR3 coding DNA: TGCGCCAGCAGCAGCTCGACAGGGGCCTATGGCTACACCTTC. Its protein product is CASSSSTGAYGYTF.

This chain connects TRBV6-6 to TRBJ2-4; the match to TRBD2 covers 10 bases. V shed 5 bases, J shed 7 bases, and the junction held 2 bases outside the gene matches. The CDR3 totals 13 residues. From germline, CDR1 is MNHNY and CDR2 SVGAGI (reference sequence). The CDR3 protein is CASSPTSGNIQYF. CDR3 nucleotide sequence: TGTGCCAGCAGTCCGACTAGCGGGAACATTCAGTACTTC.

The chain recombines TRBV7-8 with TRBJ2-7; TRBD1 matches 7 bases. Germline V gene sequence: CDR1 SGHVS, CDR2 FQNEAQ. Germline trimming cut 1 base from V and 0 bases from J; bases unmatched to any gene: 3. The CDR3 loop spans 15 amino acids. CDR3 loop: CASSLDRDSSYEQYF. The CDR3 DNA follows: TGTGCCAGCAGCTTAGACCGGGACAGCTCCTACGAGCAGTACTTC.